A selection of T cell receptor beta chains follows, all from one sample in a study of blood T cell repertoires in COVID-19. Sequencing used immunoSEQ multiplex PCR; TCRdb keeps in-frame clones, though not all of them. Of tens of thousands of clones in the sample, less than 85% were seen once. Sequencing was performed on peripheral blood. Receptors originate from a woman between 50 and 59 years old with active or convalescent COVID-19. CDR3s include the opening cysteine and the closing phenylalanine or tryptophan. Fields, in order: D gene, J gene, V gene, clone size, CDR3 protein, CDR3 DNA. The D gene is left open where the match is weak. Clone size is not always given. Where it is, it says once, few, many or a class for expanded clones.

>.|TRBJ1-5|TRBV7-8|.
CASSLRGDCNQPQLF
TGTGCCAGCAGCCTAAGGGGCGATTGCAATCAGCCCCAGCTTTTT
>TRBD1|TRBJ2-3|TRBV18|.
CASSRTGPSTDTQYF
TGTGCCAGCTCGAGGACAGGGCCTAGCACAGATACGCAGTATTTT
>TRBD1|TRBJ2-7|TRBV5-1|.
CASSSGQGRLGEQYF
TGCGCCAGCAGCTCCGGACAGGGCCGCCTTGGGGAGCAGTACTTC
>.|TRBJ1-2|TRBV11-2|.
CASSLAGADYGYTF
TGTGCCAGCAGCTTAGCAGGGGCTGACTATGGCTACACCTTC
>.|TRBJ2-2|TRBV5-1|.
CASSLEGRRNTGELFF
TGCGCCAGCAGCTTGGAGGGGCGGCGGAACACCGGGGAGCTGTTTTTT
>.|TRBJ1-1|TRBV27|.
CATINHQGGTEAFF
TGTGCCACAATTAACCATCAGGGTGGCACTGAAGCTTTCTTT
>TRBD1|TRBJ1-6|TRBV19|.
CASSTGQGSGNSPLHF
TGTGCCAGTAGTACGGGACAGGGGTCCGGTAATTCACCCCTCCACTTT
>.|TRBJ2-7|TRBV25-1|.
CASSQEGAYEQYF
TGTGCCAGCAGCCAAGAGGGAGCCTACGAGCAGTACTTC
>TRBD1|TRBJ1-4|TRBV19|few
CASSIPLGQVGSKGKLFF
TGTGCCAGTAGTATCCCCCTGGGACAGGTTGGATCGAAAGGGAAACTGTTTTTT
>.|TRBJ1-1|TRBV30|few
CAWSAGGNTEAFF
TGTGCCTGGAGTGCCGGGGGGAACACTGAAGCTTTCTTT
>TRBD2|TRBJ2-2|TRBV3-1/TRBV3-2|.
CASSYGLGNTGELFF
TGTGCCAGCAGCTACGGACTAGGGAACACCGGGGAGCTGTTTTTT
>.|TRBJ2-1|TRBV14|.
CASCGQSSSYNEQFF
TGTGCCAGCTGTGGACAGAGCAGCTCCTACAATGAGCAGTTCTTC
>.|TRBJ1-6|TRBV11-2|.
CASSVTGGPHLHF
TGTGCCAGCAGCGTGACAGGAGGCCCCCACCTCCACTTT
>.|TRBJ1-2|TRBV3-1/TRBV3-2|.
CASSQARAYGYTF
TGTGCCAGCAGCCAAGCCAGGGCCTATGGCTACACCTTC
>TRBD1|TRBJ1-5|TRBV7-9|.
CASSLTGENQPQHF
TGTGCCAGCAGCTTGACAGGGGAGAACCAGCCCCAGCATTTT
>.|TRBJ2-1|TRBV5-5|few
CASSLARRRNNEQFF
TGTGCCAGCAGCTTGGCGCGGCGGAGGAACAATGAGCAGTTCTTC
>.|TRBJ1-5|TRBV18|once
CASSQNEDQPQHF
TGTGCCAGCTCCCAGAACGAGGATCAGCCCCAGCATTTT
>.|TRBJ2-7|TRBV7-2|.
CASSLRGALHEQYF
TGTGCCAGCAGCTTACGCGGGGCCTTACACGAGCAGTACTTC
>TRBD1|TRBJ1-2|TRBV7-9|.
CASSLDRGNHGYTF
TGTGCCAGCAGCTTAGACAGGGGGAATCATGGCTACACCTTC
>.|TRBJ1-1|TRBV5-1|once
CASSLTPPRTEAFF
TGCGCCAGCAGCTTGACCCCCCCCCGGACTGAAGCTTTCTTT
>TRBD2|TRBJ2-7|TRBV6-6|.
CASRFGTSGEQYF
TGTGCCAGCCGTTTTGGGACTAGCGGCGAGCAGTACTTC
>.|TRBJ2-1|TRBV19|.
CASSRASSNGEQFF
TGTGCCAGTAGTAGGGCCTCCTCCAACGGTGAGCAGTTCTTC
>.|TRBJ2-7|TRBV10-3|.
CAISEDRTLYEQYF
TGTGCCATCAGTGAAGATCGGACACTTTACGAGCAGTACTTC